Following are 17 T cell receptor beta chains from one sample sequenced in a study of control samples from healthy donors and cancer patients. TCRdb's table, derived via immunoSEQ multiplex PCR, lists solely in-frame clones and lacks some. This table holds fewer than 30,000 clones, around nine tenths found once. Source material: PBMCs. These receptors were collected from a woman in her forties with lung cancer.

V is TRBV2 and J is TRBJ2-3; D remains ambiguous. Germline loops: CDR1 SNHLY, CDR2 FYNNEI. The CDR3 is made up of 14 amino acids. V was shortened by 4 bases and J by 4 bases, with 12 bases between the two germline ends. The CDR3 reads CASSVSGSADTQYF. The CDR3 bases are TGTGCCAGCAGTGTGTCCGGTTCTGCAGATACGCAGTATTTT. The full variable domain, in which reference TRBV2 and TRBJ2-3 provide the parts outside the CDR3, is EPEVTQTPSHQVTQMGQEVILRCVPISNHLYFYWYRQILGQKVEFLVSFYNNEISEKSEIFDDQFSVERPDGSNFTLKIRSTKLEDSAMYFCASSVSGSADTQYFGPGTRLTVL.

This clone was counted a single time. The chain has TRBV7-2 and TRBJ1-1; D gene uncertain. CDR3 size: 15 residues. Trimming pared 5 bases from V and 4 bases from J, leaving 17 bases between. Per the germline V gene, CDR1 is SGHTA and CDR2 is FQGNSA. This chain's CDR3 is CASSGTLIGVTEAFF. DNA for the CDR3: TGTGCCAGCAGCGGTACACTAATTGGAGTCACTGAAGCTTTCTTT.

This clone was seen just once. This sequence joins TRBV9 and TRBJ2-7; tentatively, D is TRBD1 (5 bases). The CDR3 sequence is 15 residues long. Trimming stripped 0 bases from V and 2 bases from J, with 12 bases between. Germline lookup yields CDR1 SGDLS and CDR2 YYNGEE. The CDR3 loop is CASSVDGRATYEQYF. For the CDR3, the DNA is TGTGCCAGCAGCGTAGATGGCAGGGCCACCTACGAGCAGTACTTC. The full variable domain, completed using reference TRBV9 and TRBJ2-7, is DSGVTQTPKHLITATGQRVTLRCSPRSGDLSVYWYQQSLDQGLQFLIQYYNGEERAKGNILERFSAQQFPDLHSELNLSSLELGDSALYFCASSVDGRATYEQYFGPGTRLTVT.

The chain couples TRBV5-6 to TRBJ2-3; 8 bases fit TRBD1. Germline V lookup: CDR1 SGHDT, CDR2 YYEEEE. V shed 1 base, J shed 3 bases, and the junction held 4 bases outside the gene matches. CDR3 length: 15 residues. The CDR3, as DNA: TGTGCCAGCAGCTTGCTGCAGGGGGCAACAGATACGCAGTATTTT. Encoded protein: CASSLLQGATDTQYF.

The DNA for the CDR3 is TGTGCCAGCAGTTTTCCCCCGGGGACGAGGTATAGCAATCAGCCCCAGCATTTT. Residues: CASSFPPGTRYSNQPQHF. The V and J genes are TRBV28 and TRBJ1-5, with D possibly matching TRBD1 (5 bases). Trimming cost V 3 bases and J 0 bases, with 18 bases left between them. Germline assignment: CDR1 MDHEN and CDR2 SYDVKM. The CDR3 runs 18 residues.

V is TRBV27 and J is TRBJ1-6, with 10 bases aligning to TRBD1. This CDR3 comprises 16 residues. CDR1 and CDR2 from the germline V gene are MNHEY and SMNVEV (reference sequence). V lost 6 bases and J lost 5; bases outside the gene matches: 7. The CDR3 spells CASRKPGTGDNSPLHF. The DNA of the CDR3 is TGTGCCAGCAGGAAACCCGGGACAGGGGATAATTCACCCCTCCACTTT.

This chain joins TRBV28 and TRBJ1-1; 10 bases fit TRBD1. The germline V gene has CDR1 MDHEN and CDR2 SYDVKM. This CDR3 region has 15 residues. Trimming took 0 bases from V and 11 from J; bases not matched to a gene: 9. CDR3 in amino acids: CASSLWRETGGAAFF. For the CDR3, the DNA is TGTGCCAGCAGTTTATGGAGGGAGACAGGGGGCGCGGCTTTCTTT.

V gene TRBV7-9 combines with J gene TRBJ2-7; D not resolved. The germline V gene encodes CDR1 SEHNR and CDR2 FQNEAQ (reference sequence). Trimming removed 6 bases at V and 4 bases at J, with 7 bases between. The CDR3 length is 11 residues. The CDR3 DNA sequence: TGTGCCAGCAGTTCTACATACGAGCAGTACTTC. Translating it yields CASSSTYEQYF. The variable domain in full, completed from reference TRBV7-9 and TRBJ2-7, reads DTGVSQNPRHKITKRGQNVTFRCDPISEHNRLYWYRQTLGQGPEFLTYFQNEAQLEKSRLLSDRFSAERPKGSFSTLEIQRTEQGDSAMYLCASSSTYEQYFGPGTRLTVT.

The gene calls are TRBV30 and TRBJ2-2; 9 bases map to TRBD2. CDR3 length: 15 amino acids. Germline trimming cut 1 base from V and 7 bases from J; bases unmatched to any gene: 7. Germline V lookup: CDR1 GTSNPN, CDR2 SVGIG (reference sequence). The DNA for the CDR3 is TGTGCCTGGAGTGAGTCTAGCGGGGAGGTCGGGGAGCTGTTTTTT. This translates into CAWSESSGEVGELFF.

CDR3 in amino acids: CASSHSGGYEQYF. CDR3 in DNA: TGTGCCAGCAGCCATAGCGGGGGGTACGAGCAGTACTTC. The chain employs TRBV4-2 and TRBJ2-7; TRBD2 matches 10 bases. V shed 3 bases, J shed 4 bases, and the junction held 0 bases outside the gene matches. Germline V CDR1 and CDR2: LGHNA, YNFKEQ. The CDR3 has 13 amino acids.

The genes are TRBV6-6 and TRBJ2-7; D gene uncertain. Germline V gene lookup returns CDR1 MNHNY and CDR2 SVGAGI (reference sequence). The CDR3 runs 12 residues. V was pared by 1 base and J by 3 bases, with 4 bases between. CDR3 residues: CASSYLYYEQYF. Here the CDR3 DNA reads TGTGCCAGCAGTTACTTGTACTACGAGCAGTACTTC.

V gene TRBV19 combines with J gene TRBJ1-6; 10 bases fit TRBD1. CDR1 is LNHDA, CDR2 SQIVND, per germline (reference sequence). The CDR3 is 14 amino acids. The ends lost 6 bases at V and 7 bases at J; junction bases unmatched: 3. The CDR3 spells CASRGQGDNSPLHF. The CDR3 DNA is TGTGCCAGTAGAGGACAGGGGGACAATTCACCCCTCCACTTT.

The chain joins TRBV5-6 to TRBJ1-4; possible D gene TRBD1, 5 bases. Looked up from germline, CDR1 is SGHDT and CDR2 is YYEEEE. V shed 2 bases and J shed 3 bases, with 8 bases lying between them. The CDR3 runs 14 residues. CDR3 sequence reads: CASSFGGANEKLFF. CDR3 DNA sequence: TGTGCCAGCAGCTTTGGGGGTGCTAATGAAAAACTGTTTTTT.

This chain links TRBV28 with TRBJ2-7, with a possible D match to TRBD1 (7 bases). This CDR3 contains 16 residues. V lost 5 bases, J lost 3 bases, and 20 bases lay in between. Per the germline V gene, CDR1 is MDHEN and CDR2 is SYDVKM. The CDR3 nucleotides are TGTGCCAGCAGTCGCGGGACCCCAGGGGGACTCTACGAGCAGTACTTC. It yields the protein CASSRGTPGGLYEQYF.

V gene TRBV13 combines with J gene TRBJ1-4; D is unresolved. Germline V gene sequence: CDR1 PRHDT, CDR2 FYEKMQ (reference sequence). This CDR3 is 13 amino acids long. Trimming took 2 bases from V and 7 from J, leaving 8 bases between them. CDR3 bases: TGTGCCAGCAGCTTACGCCATGGTGAAAAACTGTTTTTT. Translating gives CASSLRHGEKLFF.

This chain connects TRBV6-5 to TRBJ1-5, with 11 nucleotides matching TRBD1. The CDR3 has 15 amino acids. J lost 5 bases, V lost 4 bases, and 4 bases had no gene match. Germline lookup yields CDR1 MNHEY and CDR2 SVGAGI. In nucleotides, the CDR3 is TGTGCCAGCAGTTCTCGGACAGGGGGCGATCAGCCCCAGCATTTT. Translated, it gives CASSSRTGGDQPQHF.

The chain has TRBV5-4 and TRBJ2-3, with D possibly being TRBD2 (6 bases). CDR1 and CDR2 (germline): SGHNT, YYREEE (reference sequence). The CDR3 length is 15 residues. Trimming removed 4 bases from V and 4 bases from J, with 16 bases in between. This chain's CDR3 is CASSPGPWGADTQYF. For the CDR3, the DNA is TGTGCCAGCAGCCCAGGACCGTGGGGGGCAGATACGCAGTATTTT.